This T cell receptor beta chain came from a study of beta chain features in type 1 diabetes. Study-level points and caveats: Type 1 diabetes patients had moderately but significantly shorter TCRB CDR3s in all four CD4+ subsets.

Germline CDR1 SGHTA, CDR2 FQGNSA. The CDR3 covers 13 residues. Deletions cut 5 bases from V and 4 bases from J, with 10 bases between. This clone was seen only a few times. Its specificity is unknown. The isolated RNA, all of it, was reverse transcribed, so expressed TCRB transcripts were what got sequenced. TCRdb keeps only in-frame clones here, not all; method: immunoSEQ multiplex PCR. The table records 310,000 or so clones, 9.3% of them present only once. The receptor comes from a man aged 25 to 45 with type 1 diabetes. The sequencing sample was made of central memory CD4+ T cells from blood. This chain links TRBV7-2 with TRBJ2-3; D might be TRBD1 (6 bases). The CDR3 region is CASSQNRADTQYF. The CDR3, as DNA: TGTGCCAGCAGCCAAAACAGGGCAGATACGCAGTATTTT.